This TCR beta chain is from a study of T cells after yellow fever vaccination. For the study at large: Preparation of the low-cell-number fractions used SMART-Seq v4 Ultra Low Input. General study findings and limits: Post-booster samples contained most primary-vaccination clones (approximately 97% CD4, around 89% CD8). Although the secondary response was weaker, it peaked faster, at day 5 versus 15.

To note about this clonotype: Its antigen remains unidentified.

The TCR cDNA carried a universal primer site and UMIs from 5'RACE template switching. From the 5' RACE reads, TCRdb called clonotypes with MiXCR, one entry per CDR3 protein. The table lists about 350,000 distinct CDR3 sequences, around 10% of them singletons. Germline loops: CDR1 SGHTA, CDR2 FQGNSA. The CDR3 sequence is 15 residues long. Trimming removed 2 bases from V and 0 bases from J, with 10 bases in between. The origin of this receptor is a man aged 18 to 29 who received the YFV17D yellow fever vaccine. This sequence joins TRBV7-2 and TRBJ1-1; D ambiguous. The specimen comprised PBMCs, sampled on the day of the first yellow fever vaccination. CDR3 region: CASSLIVGMNTEAFF. CDR3 coding DNA: TGTGCCAGCAGCTTAATTGTGGGTATGAACACTGAAGCTTTCTTT.